This TCR beta chain was captured by sequencing in a study of T-cell reconstitution after alpha-beta-depleted transplantation in children. The CDR3 runs 12 residues. V was clipped by 5 bases and J by 0 bases, with 6 bases between them. The germline CDR1 and CDR2 sequences are SQVTM and ANQGSEA. Findings and limits, study-wide: T-cell numbers and diversity one year post-transplant derived largely from freshly generated T cells. Alpha-beta T cells present about two months after transplant were reported to originate from several hundred expanded graft clones. For some patients, TCRbeta diversity was high at day 60 because of recipient T cells and thymic progenitors that survived.

Notes on this clonotype: Its specificity is not known.

The library targeted TCRbeta and was prepared with unique molecular identifiers. TCRdb reprocessed the PCR reads via MiXCR and lists one record per CDR3 protein. The table shows a few hundred thousand distinct CDR3 sequences, with about 16% occurring only once. This rearrangement joins TRBV29-1 to TRBJ2-3; D ambiguous. The sample here was PBMCs, mostly from graft donor cells, taken 360 days after TCRalphabeta/CD19-depleted stem cell transplant. This receptor was taken from a boy in the first two years of life who had a stem cell transplant for Wiskott-Aldrich syndrome, so the T cells may come from the graft donor. This CDR3 reads CSVRISTDTQYF. Written as DNA, the CDR3 is TGCAGCGTTCGTATAAGCACAGATACGCAGTATTTT.